Listed below are T cell receptor beta chains from one sample, sequenced in a study of OX40 agonist ivuxolimab in advanced cancers. TCRdb keeps only in-frame clones here, not all; method: immunoSEQ multiplex PCR. The sample comprises roughly 120,000 clones, 80% to 90% of which are singletons, and around 0.55% rests with the top ten. Sequenced here: CD4+ or CD8+ T cells sorted from blood, sampled in a trial of the OX40 agonist ivuxolimab. Receptors were obtained from an adult with an advanced solid tumor such as melanoma, head and neck, liver or kidney cancer. The CDR3 runs from the conserved cysteine through the conserved F or W. Only part of the rows carry a size: once, few, many, or a class if the clone is expanded.

CDR3	size	length	V	J
CASSSSQGQETQYF	.	14	TRBV7-9	TRBJ2-5
CASTQTSADTQYF	.	13	TRBV7-3	TRBJ2-3
CASSFGTGGVQYF	.	13	TRBV5-1	TRBJ2-7
CASSFSRLAGAPKAETQYF	.	19	TRBV27	TRBJ2-5
CASSLQGPTGNTIYF	.	15	TRBV19	TRBJ1-3
CASSGGEWGPQHF	.	13	TRBV2	TRBJ1-5
CASSFLPGLLGYTF	.	14	TRBV5-4	TRBJ1-2
CASSMTVEAFF	.	11	TRBV19	TRBJ1-1
CASSPGSNTEAFF	.	13	TRBV18	TRBJ1-1
CASSQDLGANYGYTF	few	15	TRBV4-2	TRBJ1-2
CASRPGQGTYNEQFF	.	15	TRBV5-4	TRBJ2-1
CASSEQGASNQPQHF	.	15	TRBV6-1	TRBJ1-5
CASSLETGWQYF	.	12	TRBV7-2	TRBJ2-7
CASSPTLAGGTDTQYF	.	16	TRBV7-2	TRBJ2-3
CASSPRASGNQETQYF	.	16	TRBV7-9	TRBJ2-5
CASSPSGVVSRTQYF	.	15	TRBV7-2	TRBJ2-5
CASSSGTGTSYEQYF	once	15	TRBV5-8	TRBJ2-7
CASSQTGTGGATQPQHF	.	17	TRBV28	TRBJ1-5
CASDAETSNSYEQYF	.	15	TRBV6-1	.
CAWSGQNYGYTF	.	12	TRBV30	TRBJ1-2
CASRTGSGNIIYF	.	13	TRBV5-1	TRBJ1-3
CASSDPRGAVNTEAFF	.	16	TRBV28	TRBJ1-1
CATSRDEGQGVGYTF	.	15	TRBV15	TRBJ1-2
CASSLGEVSYNEQFF	.	15	TRBV7-9	TRBJ2-1
CASSYSGAHRDEQFF	.	15	TRBV6-5	TRBJ2-1
CASSLSGGQEAFF	.	13	TRBV7-2	TRBJ1-1
CASSFRDGNDSPLHF	.	15	TRBV27	TRBJ1-6
CASSPDRGTYEQYF	.	14	TRBV18	TRBJ2-7
CSGRRDRDTEAFF	.	13	TRBV29-1	TRBJ1-1
CASSLALGGQGYNQPQHF	.	18	TRBV28	TRBJ1-5
CASSESREQPQHF	.	13	TRBV6-1	TRBJ1-5
CASIKQRGNQPQHF	.	14	TRBV28	TRBJ1-5
CASSLGYEQYF	few	11	TRBV28	TRBJ2-7
CASSPMAGAHEKLFF	once	15	TRBV25-1	TRBJ1-4
CASSFRLAGADTQYF	.	15	TRBV11-2	TRBJ2-3
CASSYGAGVDNTIYF	.	15	TRBV5-1	TRBJ1-3
CASSLEAGRGSNTEAFF	.	17	TRBV5-4	TRBJ1-1
CASGPGTGNYGYTF	.	14	TRBV7-2	TRBJ1-2
CASTNTGGAEKLFF	few	14	TRBV7-9	TRBJ1-4
CASSHRQVYNEQFF	.	14	TRBV7-2	TRBJ2-1
CASSTEQPGLNYGYTF	.	16	TRBV28	TRBJ1-2
CASSIDGLAGTYNEQFF	.	17	TRBV19	TRBJ2-1
CASSFSGGGDEKLFF	.	15	TRBV7-6	TRBJ1-4
CASSARRGNLGYTF	.	14	TRBV7-2	TRBJ1-2